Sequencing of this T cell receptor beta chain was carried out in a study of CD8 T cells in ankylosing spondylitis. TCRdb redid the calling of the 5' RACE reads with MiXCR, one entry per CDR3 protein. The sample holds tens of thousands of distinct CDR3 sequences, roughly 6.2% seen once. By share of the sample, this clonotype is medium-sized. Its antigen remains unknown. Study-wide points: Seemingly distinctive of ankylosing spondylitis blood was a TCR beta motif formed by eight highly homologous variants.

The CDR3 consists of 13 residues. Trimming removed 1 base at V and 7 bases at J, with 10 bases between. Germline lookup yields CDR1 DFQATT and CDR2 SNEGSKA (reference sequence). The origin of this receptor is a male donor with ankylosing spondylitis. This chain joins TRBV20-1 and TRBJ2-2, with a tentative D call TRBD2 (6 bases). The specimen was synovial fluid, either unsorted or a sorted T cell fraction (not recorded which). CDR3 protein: CSARGRVNGELFF. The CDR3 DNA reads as TGCAGTGCTAGAGGGAGGGTCAACGGGGAGCTGTTTTTT.